The source of this TCR beta chain is a study of T cell responses to AZD1222 COVID-19 vaccine (dated by TCRdb to the early 2020s). Regarding the research as a whole: A total of 233 trial participants underwent TCR sequencing, of whom about 210 received two doses of AZD1222 and about 25 received two doses of the MenACWY control vaccine. Enrollment into the trials was organized by age into subgroups of 18-55, 56-69 and 70-plus years, and those subgroups contained around 150, 28 and 57 TCR-sequenced participants, respectively. Findings and caveats that apply to the study as a whole: Reportedly, almost half of the unique spike-specific TCRs recognized epitopes lying outside the regions that are mutated in the B.1.351 and B.1.1.7 variants. No day 14 peak-response samples were available, so repertoires were characterized only after the peak T cell response. After two AZD1222 doses, spike-specific TCR breadth and depth were significantly higher than at day 0 and than in MenACWY recipients. Only a handful of AZD1222 recipients were SARS-CoV-2 seropositive at baseline, limiting conclusions about previously exposed vaccinees. Most participants were white British and females outnumbered males, and the authors suggested that clonal diversity may have been underestimated. The 56-69-year group was small, and its depth increase did not reach significance, likely because of low power. Vaccine-associated CD4 TCRs spanned the whole spike protein, with dominant responses in regions 160-218 and 743-854.

A note on this clone: Which antigen it targets is not known. Base-call qualities are not available, and no considerably larger clone is one nucleotide away.

The CDR3 regions of human TCRbeta chains were subjected to immunosequencing. The original methods were these. Repertoire TCRs were checked for matches against a reference library of SARS-CoV-2-specific TCRs that had been generated using the MIRA antigen-specificity platform. Breadth meant the fraction of unique TCRs that were SARS-CoV-2-associated, whereas depth meant the fraction of total T cells that were SARS-CoV-2-associated. Using the MIRA data, each spike-specific TCR was assigned both to the spike region to which the TCR was reactive and to a CD4 or CD8 class. Log10-transformed breadth and depth values were compared by one-way ANOVA with Sidak's multiple comparisons tests. In TCRdb, the immuneACCESS table is reduced to in-frame sequences with V and J assigned. These tables do not hold every clone; where another copy was compared, an unresolved V gene accounts for under half, and the others remain unexplained. V and J calls plus clone size are reproduced from that table; the DNA served to infer D and trimming. The sample has approximately 210,000 clones on record, about nine tenths of them singletons. The top ten constitute 3.4% of the sample.

Based on the germline V gene, the CDR1 and CDR2 sequences are SGHRS and YFSETQ. Including the terminal cysteine and phenylalanine, the CDR3 comprises 14 residues. The kept DNA is CDR3 alone, 42 bases in frame from the first base. The V end loses 0 bases and the J end loses 5 bases, and a stretch of 12 bases separates them. The sample's time point label, in plain terms: about 28 days (+/-7) after the second vaccine dose. Because spike-specific TCR depth and breadth did not differ between the two schedules, AZD1222 recipients who got a second dose at roughly 4 weeks were pooled with those who got a second dose at roughly 12 weeks. Vaccinee samples were obtained from the UK trials COV001 and COV002, which included a single-blind randomized controlled phase 2/3 trial of AZD1222 (ChAdOx1 nCoV-19) in healthy adults. For TCRbeta chain sequencing, PBMC samples from trial participants were taken at day 0 and at day 28 after the second dose.

This sequence was found in an adult who received the AZD1222 COVID-19 vaccine. Specimen: peripheral blood, collected 28 days after the second AZD1222 dose. In this chain, TRBV5-1 is recombined with TRBJ2-7; the D gene remains uncertain. CDR3 sequence: CASSLGAQSHEQYF. The DNA sequence is as follows: TGCGCCAGCAGCTTGGGAGCACAGTCCCACGAGCAGTACTTC.